The present entry profiles one T cell receptor beta chain with its context. Libraries were prepared by immunoSEQ multiplex PCR; TCRdb keeps only in-frame clonotypes and omits some of them. The sample contains tens of thousands of clones, about nine tenths of which appear only once. These data belong to a study of blood T cell repertoires in COVID-19. Germline loops: CDR1 SGHRS, CDR2 YFSETQ. This CDR3 comprises 14 residues. V was pared by 1 base and J by 8 bases, with 6 bases of the junction left unmatched. Sequenced: peripheral blood. The chain combines TRBV5-1 with TRBJ2-5; 9 bases match TRBD1. This clonotype originated in a woman over 75 with acute or convalescent COVID-19. The CDR3 is CASSLWDRDNTQYF. In DNA form, the CDR3 reads TGCGCCAGCAGCTTGTGGGACAGGGATAATACCCAGTACTTC.